These 6 T cell receptor beta chains were all obtained from the same sample, sequenced in a study of CD8 T cells in Susac syndrome. RNA totalling roughly 0.45 to 1 ug underwent reverse transcription with random hexamers. TCRdb re-called the immunoSEQ multiplex PCR reads through MiXCR, storing one row per CDR3 protein. The sample records some 130,000 distinct CDR3 sequences, around nine tenths being singletons. The source material was CD8+ T cells from PBMCs. Receptor source: a human donor with multiple sclerosis.

The chain has TRBV6-4 and TRBJ2-5; D gene ambiguous. Germline CDR1 MRHNA, CDR2 SNTAGT. Trimming cost V 5 bases and J 5 bases, with 15 bases left between them. The CDR3 sequence is 14 residues long. The CDR3 region has the DNA TGTGCCAGCAGTCCCGAATACCAAGCGGAGACCCAGTACTTC. This codes for CASSPEYQAETQYF.

This clonotype was observed once. The rearrangement uses TRBV29-1 and TRBJ1-1; 7 bases fit TRBD1. Germline V gene sequence: CDR1 SQVTM, CDR2 ANQGSEA. Losses at the gene ends were 2 bases for V and 2 bases for J; bases not matched to a gene: 2. This CDR3 contains 13 residues. The CDR3 region is CSVEPGGNTEAFF. For the CDR3, the DNA is TGCAGCGTTGAACCAGGGGGAAACACTGAAGCTTTCTTT.

This clonotype was seen just once. The V and J genes are TRBV6-1 and TRBJ2-1; 8 bases fit TRBD2. The V gene end was trimmed by 8 bases and the J gene end by 3 bases; junction bases not matched to a gene: 18. The CDR3 is 18 residues long. CDR1 is MNHNS and CDR2 is SASEGT in the germline V gene. CDR3 protein: CASGELAAIPLHYNEQFF. The DNA of the CDR3 is TGTGCCAGCGGGGAACTAGCGGCTATTCCACTCCACTACAATGAGCAGTTCTTC.

J is TRBJ2-3 and V is TRBV19, with 8 nucleotides matching TRBD1. The junction had 11 bases not matched to a gene; V was cut back by 5 bases and J by 4 bases. This CDR3 is 16 amino acids long. Germline V lookup: CDR1 LNHDA, CDR2 SQIVND (reference sequence). The CDR3 DNA follows: TGTGCCAGTAGTGCCCCCGGGACAGGCGGTCCAGATACGCAGTATTTT. It translates to CASSAPGTGGPDTQYF. The variable domain in full, completed from reference TRBV19 and TRBJ2-3, reads DGGITQSPKYLFRKEGQNVTLSCEQNLNHDAMYWYRQDPGQGLRLIYYSQIVNDFQKGDIAEGYSVSREKKESFPLTVTSAQKNPTAFYLCASSAPGTGGPDTQYFGPGTRLTVL.

The V and J genes are TRBV28 and TRBJ2-4, with TRBD2 identical over 7 bases. CDR1 is MDHEN, CDR2 SYDVKM, per germline. The V gene end was trimmed by 5 bases and the J gene end by 2 bases; junction bases not matched to a gene: 15. The CDR3 spans 18 residues. CDR3 in amino acids: CASSPYPTSSSPKNIQYF. For the CDR3, the DNA is TGTGCCAGCAGTCCCTACCCGACTAGCAGCTCGCCCAAAAACATTCAGTACTTC.

The rearrangement links TRBV5-4 to TRBJ1-1, with 7 nucleotides matching TRBD1. The J segment lost 1 base and the V segment lost 6 bases, leaving 9 bases of the junction unmatched. CDR1 and CDR2 from the germline V gene are SGHNT and YYREEE (reference sequence). The CDR3 length is 15 residues. The DNA for the CDR3 is TGTGCCAGCATCAGGGGGGGTGAAAGGAACACTGAAGCTTTCTTT. Amino acid sequence: CASIRGGERNTEAFF.